The clone carrying this T cell receptor beta chain was seen a few times. What it recognizes is unknown. The data belong to a study of blood T cells in healthy people across ages. Study findings and constraints: Percentage of naive T cells showed a strong correlation with TCR beta diversity.

PCR was performed a second time for roughly 7 to 12 cycles using a sample-barcoded 5' primer and a J-beta primer mix. Each cDNA was tagged by a template-switch adaptor containing 12 random nucleotides. One entry per CDR3 protein, called by TCRdb with MiXCR from the 5' RACE reads. The repertoire includes 850,000 to 1,000,000 distinct CDR3 sequences, 48% of them detected once, and roughly 13% sits in the top ten. The J segment lost 4 bases and the V segment lost 8 bases, leaving 9 bases of the junction unmatched. The germline CDR1 and CDR2 sequences are MNHEY and SMNVEV (reference sequence). The CDR3 is 14 amino acids.

This TCR was recovered from a man aged 25-45 years in good health. The sequencing sample was made of blood. The rearrangement links TRBV27 to TRBJ1-2; TRBD1 aligns across 8 bases. For the CDR3, the DNA is TGTGCCAGCGCCCAGGGGGCAGGGACCTATGGCTACACCTTC. It yields the protein CASAQGAGTYGYTF.